The 20 T cell receptor beta chains presented below share a single source sample, sequenced in a study of T cells in Graves' hyperthyroidism and ophthalmopathy. Amplified TCR beta CDR3 regions came from RNA transcripts. The TCR CDR3 first-round RT-PCR relied on the HTBI primer set. A single record per CDR3 protein comes from TCRdb applying MiXCR to the multiplex PCR reads. Of about 250,000 distinct CDR3 sequences in the sample, over 20% were seen once. The sample consisted of blood. The receptors were sampled from a man aged 25 to 45 with Graves' ophthalmopathy.

This chain links TRBV5-5 with TRBJ1-5; 8 bases line up with TRBD1. Germline V gene lookup returns CDR1 SGHKS and CDR2 YYEKEE (reference sequence). J gave up 7 bases and V 5 bases, and 11 bases lay outside the gene matches. The CDR3 contains 15 residues. The CDR3 nucleotides read TGTGCCAGCAGAGCCCAGGGGGCGCCGAACCAGCCCCAGCATTTT. Encoded protein: CASRAQGAPNQPQHF.

This clonotype has only a few counts. V and J are TRBV15 and TRBJ2-7; 9 bases are shared with TRBD2. Germline V lookup: CDR1 LNHNV, CDR2 YYDKDF (reference sequence). The CDR3 sequence is 16 residues long. V gave up 0 bases and J gave up 6 bases; unmatched junction bases: 9. In DNA form, the CDR3 reads TGTGCCACCAGCAGAGAATATGTAGCGGGAGCTTTCGAGCAGTACTTC. Amino acids: CATSREYVAGAFEQYF.

The chain uses TRBV4-1 and TRBJ2-7; 13 nucleotides line up with TRBD2. CDR1 is MGHRA, CDR2 YSYEKL, per germline. V shed 2 bases and J 4 bases; nucleotides not matched to a gene: 14. The CDR3 spans 19 residues. CDR3 coding DNA: TGCGCCAGCAGCCAACAGGAAACTAGCGGGAGGGCCTGGGGATACGAGCAGTACTTC. Its protein is CASSQQETSGRAWGYEQYF.

This clonotype was detected ten times or more. This chain joins TRBV2 and TRBJ2-7; 12 bases match TRBD1. The ends lost 5 bases at V and 2 bases at J; junction bases unmatched: 4. CDR1 and CDR2 (germline): SNHLY, FYNNEI. The CDR3 is 15 amino acids. This CDR3 reads CASSRDRGRPYEQYF. For the CDR3, the DNA is TGTGCCAGCAGTAGGGACAGGGGGCGCCCCTACGAGCAGTACTTC.

The chain joins TRBV30 to TRBJ2-5, with a tentative D call TRBD2 (5 bases). Deletions cut 5 bases from V and 4 bases from J, with 14 bases between. The germline V gene encodes CDR1 GTSNPN and CDR2 SVGIG (reference sequence). The CDR3 totals 13 residues. In DNA, the CDR3 is TGTGCCTGGCAGCTAGCTGGAGGAGAGACCCAGTACTTC. Translating gives CAWQLAGGETQYF.

This clonotype was seen a handful of times. The rearrangement uses TRBV29-1 and TRBJ2-4; 7 bases map to TRBD1. The V gene's germline CDR1 is SQVTM and CDR2 ANQGSEA. The CDR3 length is 15 residues. V trimming: 4 bases; J trimming: 3 bases; junction bases outside the gene matches: 9. The DNA for the CDR3 is TGCAGCGTTGCCATGGACAGGCTCTACAAAAACATTCAGTACTTC. Translating gives CSVAMDRLYKNIQYF.

The chain joins TRBV12-3 or TRBV12-4 to TRBJ2-6; a possible D gene is TRBD1 (6 bases). The CDR3 length is 16 residues. Deletions cut 5 bases from V and 0 bases from J, with 11 bases between. CDR3 amino acids: CASSAGQFSGANVLTF. The CDR3, as DNA: TGTGCCAGCAGTGCCGGACAGTTCTCTGGGGCCAACGTCCTGACTTTC.

The chain recombines TRBV28 with TRBJ2-2; TRBD2 matches 7 bases. The CDR3 loop spans 13 amino acids. The V gene end was trimmed by 11 bases and the J gene end by 1 base; junction bases not matched to a gene: 4. The germline gives CDR1 MDHEN, CDR2 SYDVKM. CDR3 in DNA: TGTGCCGGGGGGGACGGGAACACCGGGGAGCTGTTTTTT. It encodes CAGGDGNTGELFF.

This clonotype was seen a few times. The chain uses TRBV29-1 and TRBJ2-7, with TRBD2 as a possible D gene (5 bases). V lost 3 bases and J lost 0, with 18 bases in between. The V gene's germline CDR1 is SQVTM and CDR2 ANQGSEA. The CDR3 covers 16 residues. The CDR3 protein is CSVEKARAGSSYEQYF. The CDR3 DNA reads as TGCAGCGTTGAGAAGGCTAGGGCGGGTAGCTCCTACGAGCAGTACTTC.

Ten or more counts support this clonotype. J is TRBJ1-4 and V is TRBV9; D unresolved. V dropped 0 bases and J dropped 8 bases, with 14 bases sitting between them. CDR3 length: 15 amino acids. Germline CDR1 SGDLS, CDR2 YYNGEE. CDR3 loop: CASSVEIGSNEKLFF. The CDR3 nucleotides read TGTGCCAGCAGCGTAGAAATAGGGAGCAACGAAAAACTGTTTTTT. Full variable domain (outside the CDR3, taken from reference TRBV9 and TRBJ1-4): DSGVTQTPKHLITATGQRVTLRCSPRSGDLSVYWYQQSLDQGLQFLIQYYNGEERAKGNILERFSAQQFPDLHSELNLSSLELGDSALYFCASSVEIGSNEKLFFGSGTQLSVL.

The rearrangement joins TRBV14 to TRBJ2-2; 9 bases align to TRBD2. Trimming cost V 2 bases and J 4 bases; bases outside gene matches: 2. This CDR3 has 15 residues. CDR1 and CDR2 from the germline V gene are SGHDN and FVKESK. The CDR3 nucleotides read TGTGCCAGCAGCCAATTGACTAGCGGCACCGGGGAGCTGTTTTTT. Amino acid sequence: CASSQLTSGTGELFF. Full variable domain (outside the CDR3, taken from reference TRBV14 and TRBJ2-2): EAGVTQFPSHSVIEKGQTVTLRCDPISGHDNLYWYRRVMGKEIKFLLHFVKESKQDESGMPNNRFLAERTGGTYSTLKVQPAELEDSGVYFCASSQLTSGTGELFFGEGSRLTVL.

This chain links TRBV12-3 or TRBV12-4 with TRBJ2-1; 7 bases map to TRBD1. J gave up 2 bases and V 7 bases, and 8 bases lay outside the gene matches. The CDR3 totals 15 residues. CDR3 region: CASTEEGGPYNEQFF. The CDR3 DNA reads as TGTGCCAGCACCGAAGAAGGGGGCCCCTACAATGAGCAGTTCTTC.

The V call is TRBV5-1, the J call TRBJ2-7, with a possible D match to TRBD1 (6 bases). The length of the CDR3 is 13 residues. The V and J ends lost 2 bases and 5 bases respectively, with 11 bases between them. CDR1 is SGHRS and CDR2 is YFSETQ in the germline V gene. The CDR3 spells CASSLGYRDEQYF. The DNA of the CDR3 is TGCGCCAGCAGCTTAGGTTACAGGGACGAGCAGTACTTC. The entire variable domain, with the rest obtained from reference TRBV5-1 and TRBJ2-7, is as follows: KAGVTQTPRYLIKTRGQQVTLSCSPISGHRSVSWYQQTPGQGLQFLFEYFSETQRNKGNFPGRFSGRQFSNSRSEMNVSTLELGDSALYLCASSLGYRDEQYFGPGTRLTVT.

This clonotype was seen many times. The chain has TRBV7-6 and TRBJ1-1; unclear D gene. The V gene lost 5 bases and the J gene lost 8 bases, with 15 bases spanning the gap. Germline CDR1 is SGHVS and CDR2 is FNYEAQ. The CDR3 extends over 13 amino acids. The CDR3 DNA reads TGTGCCAGCAGCCCCGCCCGGGCCGGCGAAGCTTTCTTT. Residues: CASSPARAGEAFF.

The chain combines TRBV20-1 with TRBJ2-1, with TRBD1 matching over 8 bases. Trimming cost V 6 bases and J 7 bases; bases outside gene matches: 11. The length of the CDR3 is 14 residues. Germline V gives CDR1 DFQATT, CDR2 SNEGSKA (reference sequence). CDR3 residues: CSATIWDRLNEQFF. As DNA, the CDR3 is TGCAGTGCCACTATCTGGGACAGGCTAAATGAGCAGTTCTTC.

This clonotype was counted at least ten times. This sequence joins TRBV3-1 and TRBJ2-4, with 8 bases fitting TRBD1. The CDR3 is 15 amino acids. CDR1 LGHDT and CDR2 YNNKEL come from the germline V gene (reference sequence). V shed 1 base, J shed 6 bases, and the junction held 5 bases outside the gene matches. DNA of the CDR3: TGTGCCAGCAGCCAAGGGCAGGGGGCAGGAAACATTCAGTACTTC. Translated, it gives CASSQGQGAGNIQYF.

This clonotype was observed a few times. The rearrangement links TRBV28 to TRBJ1-5, with TRBD1 matching over 9 bases. The CDR3 extends over 16 amino acids. Germline V gene lookup returns CDR1 MDHEN and CDR2 SYDVKM. The trim removed 2 bases at V and 8 bases at J, leaving 10 bases unmatched. The CDR3: CASSLLLGQGFEPQHF. In DNA, the CDR3 is TGTGCCAGCAGTTTACTTTTGGGACAGGGATTCGAGCCCCAGCATTTT.

Comments on this clonotype: Germline is not matched at one junction end, which may reflect a read error. This chain joins TRBV7-7 and TRBJ2-1, with TRBD2 matching over 10 bases. Per germline, CDR1 SSHAT and CDR2 FNYEAQ (reference sequence). The CDR3 has 15 amino acids. The CDR3 spells CASSFALAGDNEQFF. The CDR3 coding sequence is TGTGCTAGCAGCTTCGCCCTAGCGGGAGACAATGAGCAGTTCTTC.

The rearrangement uses TRBV11-2 and TRBJ2-7; TRBD1 might be the D (5 bases). Deletions cut 0 bases from V and 3 bases from J, with 12 bases between. CDR1 is SGHAT, CDR2 FQNNGV, per germline. The CDR3 extends over 15 amino acids. Written as DNA, the CDR3 is TGTGCCAGCAGCTTAGAACCAGGGTATGTCTACGAGCAGTACTTC. It encodes CASSLEPGYVYEQYF.

This clonotype appeared many times. V and J are TRBV6-6 and TRBJ2-3; D unresolved. This CDR3 is built from 14 residues. Germline V lookup: CDR1 MNHNY, CDR2 SVGAGI (reference sequence). Trimming removed 0 bases at V and 4 bases at J, with 8 bases between. The CDR3 nucleotides are TGTGCCAGCAGTTACTCGACTGGAGCAGATACGCAGTATTTT. It specifies CASSYSTGADTQYF.